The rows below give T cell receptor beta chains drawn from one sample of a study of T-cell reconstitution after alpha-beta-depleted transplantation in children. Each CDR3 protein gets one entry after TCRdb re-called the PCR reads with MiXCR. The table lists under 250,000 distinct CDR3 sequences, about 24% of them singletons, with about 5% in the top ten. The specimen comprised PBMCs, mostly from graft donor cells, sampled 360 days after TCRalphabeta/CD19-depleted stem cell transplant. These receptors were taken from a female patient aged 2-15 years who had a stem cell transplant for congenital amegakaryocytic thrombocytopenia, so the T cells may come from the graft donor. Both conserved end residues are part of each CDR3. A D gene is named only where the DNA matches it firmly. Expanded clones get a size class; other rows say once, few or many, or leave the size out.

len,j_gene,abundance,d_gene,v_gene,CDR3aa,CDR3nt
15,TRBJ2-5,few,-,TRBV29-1,CSVVIPGDIQETQYF,TGCAGCGTTGTTATACCGGGGGACATCCAAGAGACCCAGTACTTC
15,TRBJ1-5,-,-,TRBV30,CAWTGTLGADQPQHF,TGTGCCTGGACGGGGACACTCGGAGCGGATCAGCCCCAGCATTTT
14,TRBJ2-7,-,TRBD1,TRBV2,CASRSGQGTYEQYF,TGTGCCAGCAGGTCGGGACAGGGCACCTACGAGCAGTACTTC
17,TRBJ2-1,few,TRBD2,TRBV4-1,CASSQVGLAGAYNEQFF,TGCGCCAGCAGCCAAGTTGGATTAGCGGGAGCGTACAATGAGCAGTTCTTC
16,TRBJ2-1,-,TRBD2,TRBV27,CASSTTGGPGYNEQFF,TGTGCCAGCAGTACTACGGGAGGCCCGGGGTACAATGAGCAGTTCTTC
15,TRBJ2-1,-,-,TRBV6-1,CASSEGGSWSVKQFF,TGTGCCAGCAGTGAGGGTGGTAGCTGGAGTGTGAAGCAGTTCTTC
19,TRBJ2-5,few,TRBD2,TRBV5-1,CASSLGGSGSSNLLETQYF,TGCGCCAGCAGCTTGGGAGGTAGCGGGAGTTCAAACCTCCTAGAGACCCAGTACTTC
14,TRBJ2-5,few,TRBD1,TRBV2,CASFSGQGVWAQYF,TGTGCCAGCTTCTCGGGACAGGGTGTTTGGGCCCAGTACTTC
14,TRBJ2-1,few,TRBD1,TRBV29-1,CSVEGQGARNEQFF,TGCAGCGTTGAAGGGCAGGGGGCCCGGAATGAGCAGTTCTTC
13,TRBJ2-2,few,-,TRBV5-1,CASSRMNTGELFF,TGCGCCAGCAGCCGGATGAATACCGGGGAGCTGTTTTTT
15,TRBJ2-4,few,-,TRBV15,CATSSRGQISDIQYF,TGTGCCACCAGCAGCAGAGGACAGATTAGCGACATTCAGTACTTC
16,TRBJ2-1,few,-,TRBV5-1,CASSSPGEGESNEQFF,TGCGCCAGCAGCTCCCCAGGGGAGGGGGAAAGCAATGAGCAGTTCTTC
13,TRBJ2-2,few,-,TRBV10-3,CAIRGERTGELFF,TGTGCCATCAGAGGAGAGAGGACCGGGGAGCTGTTTTTT
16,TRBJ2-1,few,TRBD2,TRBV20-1,CSAGTSGTWVYNEQFF,TGCAGTGCAGGGACTAGCGGAACCTGGGTTTACAATGAGCAGTTCTTC
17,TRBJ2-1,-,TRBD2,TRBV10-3,CAISRLAGGQVYNEQFF,TGTGCCATCAGTAGACTAGCGGGAGGGCAGGTATACAATGAGCAGTTCTTC
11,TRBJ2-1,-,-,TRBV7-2,CASSRWNEQFF,TGTGCCAGCAGTCGTTGGAATGAGCAGTTCTTC
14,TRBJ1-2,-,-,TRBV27,CASSLSSHWDGYTF,TGTGCCAGCAGTTTATCGAGCCACTGGGATGGCTACACCTTC
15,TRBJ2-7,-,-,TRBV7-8,CASSPRPFISYEQYF,TGTGCCAGCAGCCCACGACCTTTTATTTCCTACGAGCAGTACTTC
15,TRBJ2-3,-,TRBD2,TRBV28,CASSNHPAGADTQYF,TGTGCCAGCAGTAATCATCCGGCGGGAGCAGATACGCAGTATTTT
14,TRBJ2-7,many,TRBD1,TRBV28,CASSFEGTVYEQYF,TGTGCCAGCAGTTTTGAGGGGACAGTCTACGAGCAGTACTTC
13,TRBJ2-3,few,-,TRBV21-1,CASKGGSPDTQYF,TGTGCCAGCAAGGGGGGTTCACCAGATACGCAGTATTTT
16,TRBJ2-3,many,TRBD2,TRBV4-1,CASSQGPSGGRDTQYF,TGCGCCAGCAGCCAAGGACCCAGCGGGGGGAGAGATACGCAGTATTTT
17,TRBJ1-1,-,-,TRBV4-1,CASSQSNRRQKNTEAFF,TGCGCCAGCAGCCAATCAAACCGTAGACAGAAGAACACTGAAGCTTTCTTT
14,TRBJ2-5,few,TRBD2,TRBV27,CASSLWGGMETQYF,TGTGCCAGCAGTTTATGGGGGGGAATGGAGACCCAGTACTTC
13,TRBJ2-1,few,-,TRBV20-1,CSARSLPHNEQFF,TGCAGTGCTAGATCCTTGCCGCACAATGAGCAGTTCTTC
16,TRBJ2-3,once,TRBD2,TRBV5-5,CASSLVLAGLVDTQYF,TGTGCCAGCAGCTTGGTCCTAGCGGGACTTGTAGATACGCAGTATTTT
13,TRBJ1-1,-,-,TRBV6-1,CASARGKNTEAFF,TGTGCCAGCGCTCGGGGGAAGAACACTGAAGCTTTCTTT
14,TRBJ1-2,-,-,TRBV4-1,CASSLDRPNYGYTF,TGCGCCAGCAGTCTCGACAGGCCGAACTATGGCTACACCTTC
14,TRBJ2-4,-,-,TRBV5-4,CASSLSWGKNIQYF,TGTGCCAGCAGCCTCAGTTGGGGCAAAAACATTCAGTACTTC
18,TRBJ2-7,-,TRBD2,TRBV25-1,CASSEYARGGALLEEQYF,TGTGCCAGCAGTGAATACGCCCGGGGGGGGGCGCTTCTGGAAGAGCAGTACTTC
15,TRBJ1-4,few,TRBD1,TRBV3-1,CASSQAGTGGEKLFF,TGTGCCAGCAGCCAAGCCGGGACAGGGGGTGAAAAACTGTTTTTT
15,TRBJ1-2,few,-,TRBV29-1,CSVVPTSKGNYGYTF,TGCAGCGTTGTCCCGACATCTAAAGGCAACTATGGCTACACCTTC
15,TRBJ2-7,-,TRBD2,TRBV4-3,CASRQGLALFYEQYF,TGCGCCAGCAGACAGGGACTAGCCCTTTTCTACGAGCAGTACTTC
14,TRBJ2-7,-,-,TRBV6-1,CASSQTGAAYEQYF,TGTGCCAGCAGTCAAACGGGGGCAGCCTACGAGCAGTACTTC
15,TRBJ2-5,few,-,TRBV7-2,CASSLAGTAQETQYF,TGTGCCAGCAGCTTAGCAGGGACGGCCCAAGAGACCCAGTACTTC
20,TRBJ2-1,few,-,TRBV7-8,CASSPKFTDREVASYNEQFF,TGTGCCAGCAGCCCCAAATTTACTGACAGGGAGGTCGCGTCCTACAATGAGCAGTTCTTC
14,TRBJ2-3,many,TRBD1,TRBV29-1,CSVDGTGDADTQYF,TGCAGCGTTGATGGGACAGGGGACGCAGATACGCAGTATTTT